The 28 T cell receptor beta chains given below trace back to one sample, sequenced in a study of technical replicates of blood from a handful of donors. Clones were read by immunoSEQ multiplex PCR, and TCRdb kept only the in-frame ones, dropping some. The sample carries over 70,000 clones, 85% to 95% recorded once. The sequenced sample consisted of PBMCs. The receptors stem from a human donor in good health. Some clones in this sample may be carry-over from other donors' samples.

The chain recombines TRBV7-2 with TRBJ1-1; D is unclear. CDR1 and CDR2 (germline): SGHTA, FQGNSA. This CDR3 is built from 14 residues. Trimming removed 1 base at V and 6 bases at J, with 12 bases between. Here the CDR3 DNA reads TGTGCCAGCAGCTTAGTTGCGGGTAGGGCTGAAGCTTTCTTT. Its translation: CASSLVAGRAEAFF.

The rearrangement links TRBV7-9 to TRBJ2-1, with D possibly matching TRBD2 (5 bases). V lost 5 bases, J lost 8 bases, and 13 bases lay in between. CDR1 is SEHNR and CDR2 is FQNEAQ in the germline V gene (reference sequence). The CDR3 has 13 residues. The CDR3 DNA sequence: TGTGCCAGCAGCGCCGCGGGTGGGGATGAGCAGTTCTTC. Its translation is CASSAAGGDEQFF.

J is TRBJ2-3 and V is TRBV7-3; TRBD2 matches at 12 bases. The germline CDR1 and CDR2 sequences are SGHTA and FQGTGA. V shed 1 base, J shed 4 bases, and the junction held 3 bases outside the gene matches. The CDR3 covers 16 residues. CDR3 residues: CASSLIPSGGADTQYF. The CDR3 region has the DNA TGTGCCAGCAGCTTAATTCCTAGCGGGGGGGCAGATACGCAGTATTTT.

The V and J genes are TRBV30 and TRBJ2-1; 8 nucleotides match TRBD2. Germline V gene sequence: CDR1 GTSNPN, CDR2 SVGIG (reference sequence). The trim removed 0 bases at V and 9 bases at J, leaving 7 bases unmatched. The length of the CDR3 is 14 residues. The CDR3 sequence is CAWSVGLGGGEQFF. CDR3 DNA sequence: TGTGCCTGGAGTGTGGGACTAGGGGGTGGTGAGCAGTTCTTC.

V usage is TRBV28 and J usage is TRBJ1-1, with D perhaps TRBD1 (5 bases). The germline V gene has CDR1 MDHEN and CDR2 SYDVKM. This CDR3 region has 16 residues. V lost 0 bases to trimming and J lost 1 base, with 12 bases between them. In DNA form, the CDR3 reads TGTGCCAGCAGTTTATGGGCAGGGTCACGGAACACTGAAGCTTTCTTT. The encoded protein is CASSLWAGSRNTEAFF.

This clone was observed a few times. The CDR3 reads CASSPKQRQKNIQYF. The CDR3 bases are TGTGCCAGCTCACCAAAACAACGACAGAAAAACATTCAGTACTTC. This chain joins TRBV18 and TRBJ2-4; maybe TRBD1 (5 bases). The ends were cut back, 2 bases at V and 4 bases at J, with 12 bases in the middle. The CDR3 is 15 residues long. Germline loops: CDR1 KGHSH, CDR2 LQKENI.

The chain has TRBV5-1 and TRBJ2-6, with D possibly matching TRBD2 (6 bases). This CDR3 comprises 17 residues. The germline V gene encodes CDR1 SGHRS and CDR2 YFSETQ. V gave up 5 bases and J gave up 2 bases, with 17 bases separating them. CDR3 bases: TGCGCCAGCAGTGGGAAAACTAGCAGCGCTGGGGCCAACGTCCTGACTTTC. Its protein is CASSGKTSSAGANVLTF. The whole variable domain, filled in from reference TRBV5-1 and TRBJ2-6, reads KAGVTQTPRYLIKTRGQQVTLSCSPISGHRSVSWYQQTPGQGLQFLFEYFSETQRNKGNFPGRFSGRQFSNSRSEMNVSTLELGDSALYLCASSGKTSSAGANVLTFGAGSRLTVL.

V is TRBV11-3 and J is TRBJ2-7, with a possible D match to TRBD2 (6 bases). Trimming pared 3 bases from V and 6 bases from J, leaving 15 bases between. CDR1 and CDR2 from the germline V gene are SGHNT and YENEEA. This CDR3 is built from 14 residues. The CDR3 coding sequence is TGTGCCAGCAGCTTTACAGGCGGGGTGGGCGAGCAGTACTTC. Protein sequence: CASSFTGGVGEQYF.

The J gene is TRBJ2-3, the V gene TRBV7-2; 7 bases fit TRBD2. The J segment lost 1 base and the V segment lost 5 bases, leaving 6 bases of the junction unmatched. Germline V gene data show CDR1 as SGHTA and CDR2 as FQGNSA. This CDR3 has 15 residues. CDR3 sequence reads: CASSGERGGTDTQYF. In DNA form, the CDR3 reads TGTGCCAGCAGCGGTGAGCGGGGAGGCACAGATACGCAGTATTTT.

The V gene is TRBV15, the J gene TRBJ1-5, with D unresolved. Trimming pared 8 bases from V and 5 bases from J, leaving 13 bases between. CDR1 and CDR2 from the germline V gene are LNHNV and YYDKDF (reference sequence). This CDR3 has 13 amino acids. CDR3 residues: CATAGIGYQPQHF. DNA for the CDR3: TGTGCCACCGCGGGGATCGGGTATCAGCCCCAGCATTTT.

This chain connects TRBV27 to TRBJ2-2, with 10 bases lining up with TRBD1. The V gene's germline CDR1 is MNHEY and CDR2 SMNVEV (reference sequence). V shed 1 base and J 0 bases; nucleotides not matched to a gene: 2. This CDR3 has 17 residues. As DNA, the CDR3 is TGTGCCAGCAGTTTATACGGACAGGGGGCGAACACCGGGGAGCTGTTTTTT. It yields the protein CASSLYGQGANTGELFF.

The chain recombines TRBV11-3 with TRBJ2-3; D is perhaps TRBD1 (5 bases). This CDR3 has 14 amino acids. CDR1 is SGHNT, CDR2 YENEEA, per germline. The V gene lost 2 bases and the J gene lost 4 bases, with 10 bases spanning the gap. DNA of the CDR3: TGTGCCAGCAGCTTACAGGGTCGGGCAGATACGCAGTATTTT. Amino acid sequence: CASSLQGRADTQYF.

The chain's CDR3 is CASSWRGARTEAFF. The CDR3 nucleotides read TGTGCCAGCAGCTGGCGGGGGGCGCGCACTGAAGCTTTCTTT. The rearrangement links TRBV5-4 to TRBJ1-1; D perhaps matches TRBD1 (6 bases). V lost 3 bases and J 4 bases, leaving 13 bases between the germline ends. Germline loops: CDR1 SGHNT, CDR2 YYREEE (reference sequence). CDR3 length: 14 residues. Full variable domain (remainder filled in from reference TRBV5-4 and TRBJ1-1): ETGVTQSPTHLIKTRGQQVTLRCSSQSGHNTVSWYQQALGQGPQFIFQYYREEENGRGNFPPRFSGLQFPNYSSELNVNALELDDSALYLCASSWRGARTEAFFGQGTRLTVV.

The chain recombines TRBV7-2 with TRBJ2-2; 11 nucleotides line up with TRBD2. V trimming: 5 bases; J trimming: 7 bases; junction bases outside the gene matches: 15. Germline-derived CDR1 and CDR2 are SGHTA and FQGNSA. The CDR3 has 18 amino acids. CDR3 loop: CASSPSLLAGGPGGELFF. As DNA, the CDR3 is TGTGCCAGCAGCCCAAGCTTATTAGCGGGAGGGCCGGGCGGGGAGCTGTTTTTT.

J is TRBJ2-1 and V is TRBV18; 12 nucleotides align to TRBD2. The trim removed 6 bases at V and 9 bases at J, leaving 6 bases unmatched. The CDR3 is 14 residues long. Per the germline V gene, CDR1 is KGHSH and CDR2 is LQKENI. The CDR3 spells CASSRLAGEVEQFF. CDR3 DNA sequence: TGTGCCAGCTCGCGACTAGCGGGAGAGGTTGAGCAGTTCTTC.

Comment on this clone: This specimen includes other DNA sequences encoding the same CDR3. The chain links TRBV4-3 to TRBJ1-1, with a weak D call TRBD1 (5 bases). Germline values: CDR1 LGHNA, CDR2 YSLEER. Trimming removed 0 bases at V and 5 bases at J, with 10 bases between. The CDR3 loop spans 14 amino acids. The DNA for the CDR3 is TGCGCCAGCAGCCAAGAAACAGGAAAGACTGAAGCTTTCTTT. It codes for CASSQETGKTEAFF.

V is TRBV5-1 and J is TRBJ1-6, with D unclear. There are 16 residues in the CDR3. The germline V gene has CDR1 SGHRS and CDR2 YFSETQ. V was trimmed by 3 bases and J by 0 bases, leaving 10 bases between them. The CDR3 reads CASSSTANSYNSPLHF. The CDR3 DNA is TGCGCCAGCAGCTCCACAGCCAACTCCTATAATTCACCCCTCCACTTT.

This clone was detected only once. The chain recombines TRBV18 with TRBJ1-2; 8 bases fit TRBD1. V shed 1 base and J 1 base; nucleotides not matched to a gene: 8. The CDR3 runs 17 residues. The germline V gene has CDR1 KGHSH and CDR2 LQKENI. The CDR3: CASSPLGQASGNYGYTF. The CDR3 bases are TGTGCCAGCTCACCACTGGGACAGGCCAGTGGTAACTATGGCTACACCTTC.

This chain uses TRBV4-3 with TRBJ2-3; D unresolved. Trimming left V 0 bases short and J 2 bases short, with 9 bases between. Germline V gene sequence: CDR1 LGHNA, CDR2 YSLEER. The CDR3 is 15 residues long. The CDR3 loop is CASSQEGQHTDTQYF. As DNA, the CDR3 is TGCGCCAGCAGCCAAGAGGGCCAACACACAGATACGCAGTATTTT.

This sequence joins TRBV10-3 and TRBJ1-1; 8 bases are a match to TRBD1. CDR3 length: 12 amino acids. Per the germline V gene, CDR1 is ENHRY and CDR2 is SYGVKD. V trimming: 8 bases; J trimming: 5 bases; junction bases outside the gene matches: 4. This chain's CDR3 is CAIQGAGTEAFF. CDR3 coding DNA: TGTGCCATCCAGGGGGCTGGAACTGAAGCTTTCTTT.

This chain uses TRBV4-2 with TRBJ2-2, with D possibly TRBD2 on 6 matching bases. Per the germline V gene, CDR1 is LGHNA and CDR2 is YNFKEQ. V lost 1 base to trimming and J lost 6 bases, with 12 bases between them. The CDR3 loop spans 15 amino acids. The chain's CDR3 is CASSQVWGEAGELFF. Written as DNA, the CDR3 is TGTGCCAGCAGCCAAGTCTGGGGGGAGGCCGGGGAGCTGTTTTTT.

This chain connects TRBV4-2 to TRBJ1-5; D remains ambiguous. Per the germline V gene, CDR1 is LGHNA and CDR2 is YNFKEQ. V lost 1 base to trimming and J lost 0 bases, with 10 bases between them. The CDR3 contains 16 residues. This CDR3 reads CASSQVDTYSNQPQHF. In nucleotides, the CDR3 is TGTGCCAGCAGCCAAGTTGACACCTATAGCAATCAGCCCCAGCATTTT.

The chain employs TRBV25-1 and TRBJ2-2; weak D call: TRBD1 (7 bases). There are 16 residues in the CDR3. The V end was cut by 2 bases, the J end by 1 base, with 11 bases between. Germline V CDR1 and CDR2: MGHDK, SYGVNS. The CDR3 here is CASSERRGRNTGELFF. DNA for the CDR3: TGTGCCAGCAGTGAAAGGAGGGGGCGGAACACCGGGGAGCTGTTTTTT.

The V call is TRBV11-3, the J call TRBJ2-2; TRBD1 agrees at 9 bases. The CDR3 is made up of 15 amino acids. V trimming: 4 bases; J trimming: 8 bases; junction bases outside the gene matches: 8. Germline V CDR1 and CDR2: SGHNT, YENEEA. The CDR3 loop is CASSSTGQGMGELFF. CDR3 DNA: TGTGCCAGCAGCTCTACGGGACAGGGAATGGGGGAGCTGTTTTTT.

The chain joins TRBV7-2 to TRBJ1-3; D unclear. V was pared by 1 base and J by 1 base, with 5 bases between. CDR3 length: 14 residues. Germline V gene sequence: CDR1 SGHTA, CDR2 FQGNSA. CDR3 residues: CASSLDKSGNTIYF. In nucleotides, the CDR3 is TGTGCCAGCAGCTTAGATAAATCTGGAAACACCATATATTTT.

The chain uses TRBV5-1 and TRBJ2-5, with TRBD2 as a possible D gene (5 bases). V was pared by 4 bases and J by 0 bases, with 10 bases between. From germline, CDR1 is SGHRS and CDR2 YFSETQ. The CDR3 spans 14 residues. The CDR3 DNA reads as TGCGCCAGCAGCCCCAGCGGCTACCAAGAGACCCAGTACTTC. Its protein is CASSPSGYQETQYF. Supplemented by reference TRBV5-1 and TRBJ2-5, the full variable domain reads KAGVTQTPRYLIKTRGQQVTLSCSPISGHRSVSWYQQTPGQGLQFLFEYFSETQRNKGNFPGRFSGRQFSNSRSEMNVSTLELGDSALYLCASSPSGYQETQYFGPGTRLLVL.

The chain carries TRBV10-3 and TRBJ2-7, with D maybe TRBD2 (6 bases). CDR3 length: 13 residues. Germline V gene lookup returns CDR1 ENHRY and CDR2 SYGVKD. Trimming shortened V by 4 bases and J by 5 bases, and 12 bases separated the two germline ends. CDR3: CAISVARGDEQYF. CDR3 bases: TGTGCCATCAGTGTGGCCCGCGGGGACGAGCAGTACTTC.

This clone was seen only once. The V call is TRBV7-7, the J call TRBJ2-1, with D perhaps TRBD2 (5 bases). V lost 5 bases, J lost 5 bases, and 13 bases lay in between. Germline loops: CDR1 SSHAT, CDR2 FNYEAQ (reference sequence). The CDR3 runs 14 residues. CDR3 residues: CASSRGNHNNEQFF. Here the CDR3 DNA reads TGTGCCAGCAGCAGAGGGAACCATAACAATGAGCAGTTCTTC.